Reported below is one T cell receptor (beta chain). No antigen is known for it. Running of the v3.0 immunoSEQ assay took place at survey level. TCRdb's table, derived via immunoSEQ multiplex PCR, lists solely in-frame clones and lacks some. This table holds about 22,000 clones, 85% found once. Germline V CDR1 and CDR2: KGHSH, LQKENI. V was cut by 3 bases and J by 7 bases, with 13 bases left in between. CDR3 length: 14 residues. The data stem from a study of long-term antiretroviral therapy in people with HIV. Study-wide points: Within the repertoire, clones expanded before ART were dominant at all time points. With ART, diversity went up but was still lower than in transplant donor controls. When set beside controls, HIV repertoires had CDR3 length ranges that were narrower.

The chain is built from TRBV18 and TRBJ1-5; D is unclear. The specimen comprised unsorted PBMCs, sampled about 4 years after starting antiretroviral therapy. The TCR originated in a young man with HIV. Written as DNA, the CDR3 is TGTGCCAGCTCACCCGAGAGGGTATCACAGCCCCAGCATTTT. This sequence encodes CASSPERVSQPQHF.